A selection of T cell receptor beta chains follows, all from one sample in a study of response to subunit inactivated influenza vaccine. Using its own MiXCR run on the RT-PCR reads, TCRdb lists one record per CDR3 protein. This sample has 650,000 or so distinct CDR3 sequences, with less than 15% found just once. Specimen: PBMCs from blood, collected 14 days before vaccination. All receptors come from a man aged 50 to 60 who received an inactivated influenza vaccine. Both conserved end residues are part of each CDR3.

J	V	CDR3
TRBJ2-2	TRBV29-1	CSVGQTGTANGELFF
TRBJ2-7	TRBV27	CASSRTGSNEQYF
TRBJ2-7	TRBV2	CASRTVRGSDEQYF
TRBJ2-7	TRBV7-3	CASSPSASPSYEQYF
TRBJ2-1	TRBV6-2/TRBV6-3	CASSYLAGSYNEQFF
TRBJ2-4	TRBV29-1	CSVGQADIQYF
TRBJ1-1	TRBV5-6	CASSLAGKAFF
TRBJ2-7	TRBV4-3	CASSQETGSSSYEQYF
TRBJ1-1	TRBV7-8	CASSPRTGWNTEAFF
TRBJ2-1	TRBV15	CATSREHPTGTSYYNEQFF
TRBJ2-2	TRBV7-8	CASTLFLTGAGELFF
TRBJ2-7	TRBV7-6	CASSLDPNSPYEQYF
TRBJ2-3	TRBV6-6	CASSRHPTDTQYF
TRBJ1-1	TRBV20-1	CSARAWGTAFF
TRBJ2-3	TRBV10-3	CAISEGRTDTQYF
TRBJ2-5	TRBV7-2	CASSQPMTSGFQETQYF
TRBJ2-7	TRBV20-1	CSARRVGLARNYEQYF
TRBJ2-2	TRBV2	CASQRGGGFTGELFF
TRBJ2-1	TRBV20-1	CSARDSRAGAYNEQFF
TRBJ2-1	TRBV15	CATSRARQGADNEQFF